This TCR beta chain came from a study of T cells in Graves' hyperthyroidism and ophthalmopathy. The length of the CDR3 is 16 residues. Germline assignment: CDR1 ENHRY and CDR2 SYGVKD. V lost 7 bases to trimming and J lost 0 bases; unmatched junction nucleotides: 9. RNA transcripts were the template for amplifying TCR beta CDR3 regions. During a first-round RT-PCR of the TCR CDR3, the HTBI primer set was used. TCRdb used MiXCR to reprocess the multiplex PCR reads, holding one entry per CDR3 protein. This sample has around 430,000 distinct CDR3 sequences, with more than 12% found just once. This chain uses TRBV10-3 with TRBJ1-3; 7 bases are shared with TRBD1. The origin of this receptor is a woman in her twenties or thirties with Graves' hyperthyroidism. Sequencing was carried out using blood. CDR3 residues: CAITPRTGPSGNTIYF. The CDR3 nucleotides read TGTGCCATCACCCCCCGGACAGGCCCCTCTGGAAACACCATATATTTT.